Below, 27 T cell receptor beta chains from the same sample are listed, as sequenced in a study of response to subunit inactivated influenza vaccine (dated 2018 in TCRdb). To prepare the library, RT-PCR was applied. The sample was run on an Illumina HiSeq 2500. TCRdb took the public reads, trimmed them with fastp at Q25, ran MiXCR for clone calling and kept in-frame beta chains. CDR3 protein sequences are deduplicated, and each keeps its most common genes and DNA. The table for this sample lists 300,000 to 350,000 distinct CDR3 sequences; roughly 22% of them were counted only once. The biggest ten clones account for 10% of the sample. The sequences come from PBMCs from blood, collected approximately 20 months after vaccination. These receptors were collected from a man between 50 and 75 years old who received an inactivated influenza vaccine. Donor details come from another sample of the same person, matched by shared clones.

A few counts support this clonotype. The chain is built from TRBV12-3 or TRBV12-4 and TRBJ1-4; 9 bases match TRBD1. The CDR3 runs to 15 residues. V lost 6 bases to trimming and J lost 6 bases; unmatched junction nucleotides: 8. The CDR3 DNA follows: TGTGCCAGCAGCTCACGACAGGGGGTTTATGAAAAACTGTTTTTT. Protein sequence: CASSSRQGVYEKLFF.

CDR3 loop: CSARDPVNYGYTF. The CDR3 DNA reads as TGCAGTGCTAGAGATCCAGTCAACTATGGCTACACCTTC. The chain carries TRBV20-1 and TRBJ1-2, with no clear D. Germline V gives CDR1 DFQATT, CDR2 SNEGSKA (reference sequence). The CDR3 totals 13 residues. V lost 0 bases and J lost 2, with 7 bases in between.

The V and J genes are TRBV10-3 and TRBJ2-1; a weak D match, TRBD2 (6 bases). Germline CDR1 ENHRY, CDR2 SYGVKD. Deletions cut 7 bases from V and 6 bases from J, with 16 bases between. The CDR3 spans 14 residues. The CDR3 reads CAITPGLLSNEQFF. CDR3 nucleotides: TGTGCCATCACTCCGGGACTCCTCTCCAATGAGCAGTTCTTC.

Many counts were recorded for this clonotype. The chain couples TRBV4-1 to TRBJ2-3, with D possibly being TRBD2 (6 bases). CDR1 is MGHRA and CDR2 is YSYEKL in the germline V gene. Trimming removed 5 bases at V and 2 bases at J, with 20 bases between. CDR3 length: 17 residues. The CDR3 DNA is TGCGCCAGCAGCACCCGAAGCCGCGGGGACCTCACAGATACGCAGTATTTT. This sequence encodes CASSTRSRGDLTDTQYF.

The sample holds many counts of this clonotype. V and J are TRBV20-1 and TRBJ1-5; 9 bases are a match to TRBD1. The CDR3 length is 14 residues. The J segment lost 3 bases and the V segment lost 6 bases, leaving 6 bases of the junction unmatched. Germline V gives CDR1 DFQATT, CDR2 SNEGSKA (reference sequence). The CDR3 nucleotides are TGCAGTGCCATACAGGGGGCTATCAATCAGCCCCAGCATTTT. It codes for CSAIQGAINQPQHF.

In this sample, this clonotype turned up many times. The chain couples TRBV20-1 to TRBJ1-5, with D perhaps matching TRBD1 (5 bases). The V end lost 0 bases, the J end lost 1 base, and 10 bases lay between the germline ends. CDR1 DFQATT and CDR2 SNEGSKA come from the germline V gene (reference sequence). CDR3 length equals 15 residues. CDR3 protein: CSARDSGFSNQPQHF. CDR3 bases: TGCAGTGCTAGAGATTCAGGGTTCAGCAATCAGCCCCAGCATTTT.

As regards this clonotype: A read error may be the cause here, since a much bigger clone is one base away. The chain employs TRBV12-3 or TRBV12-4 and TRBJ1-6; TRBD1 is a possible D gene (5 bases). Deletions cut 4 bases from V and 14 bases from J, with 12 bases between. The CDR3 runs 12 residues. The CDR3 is CASSWTSGSLHF. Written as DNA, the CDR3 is TGTGCCAGCAGTTGGACAAGCGGGTCCCTCCACTTT.

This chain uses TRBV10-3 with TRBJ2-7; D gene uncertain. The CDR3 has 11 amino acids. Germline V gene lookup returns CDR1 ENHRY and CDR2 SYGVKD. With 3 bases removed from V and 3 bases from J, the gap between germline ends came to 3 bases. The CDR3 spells CAISEYYEQYF. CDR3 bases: TGTGCCATCAGTGAATACTACGAGCAGTACTTC.

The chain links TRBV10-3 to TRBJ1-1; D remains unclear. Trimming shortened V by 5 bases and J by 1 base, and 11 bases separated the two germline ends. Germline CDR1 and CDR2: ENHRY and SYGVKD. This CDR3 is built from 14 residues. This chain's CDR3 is CAISSETSNTEAFF. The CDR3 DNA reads TGTGCCATCAGTTCCGAGACTTCGAACACTGAAGCTTTCTTT.

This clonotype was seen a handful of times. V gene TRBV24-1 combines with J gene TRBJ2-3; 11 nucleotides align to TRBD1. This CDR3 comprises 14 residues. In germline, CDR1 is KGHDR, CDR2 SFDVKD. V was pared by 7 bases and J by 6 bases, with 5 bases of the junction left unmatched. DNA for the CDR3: TGTGCCACCAGAGGACAGGGGGCGACGGATACGCAGTATTTT. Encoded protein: CATRGQGATDTQYF.

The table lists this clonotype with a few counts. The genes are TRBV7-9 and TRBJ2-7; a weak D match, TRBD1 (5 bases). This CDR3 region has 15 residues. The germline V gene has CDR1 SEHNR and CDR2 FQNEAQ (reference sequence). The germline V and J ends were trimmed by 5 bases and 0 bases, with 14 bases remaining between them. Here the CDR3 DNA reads TGTGCCAGCAGCGCCGTCGACAGAAACTCCTACGAGCAGTACTTC. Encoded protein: CASSAVDRNSYEQYF.

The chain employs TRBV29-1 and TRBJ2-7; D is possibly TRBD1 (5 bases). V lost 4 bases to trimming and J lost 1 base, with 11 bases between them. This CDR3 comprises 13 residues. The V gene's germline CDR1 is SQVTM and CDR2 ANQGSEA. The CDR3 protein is CSVVAGLSYEQYF. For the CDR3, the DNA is TGCAGCGTTGTCGCAGGGCTATCCTACGAGCAGTACTTC.

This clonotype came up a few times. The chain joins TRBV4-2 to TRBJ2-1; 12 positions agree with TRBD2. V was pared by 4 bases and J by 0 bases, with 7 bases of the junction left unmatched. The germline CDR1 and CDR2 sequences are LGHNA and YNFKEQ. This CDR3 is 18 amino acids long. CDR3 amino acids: CASSLLAGGEHSYNEQFF. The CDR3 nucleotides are TGTGCCAGCAGCCTGCTAGCGGGAGGGGAACACTCCTACAATGAGCAGTTCTTC.

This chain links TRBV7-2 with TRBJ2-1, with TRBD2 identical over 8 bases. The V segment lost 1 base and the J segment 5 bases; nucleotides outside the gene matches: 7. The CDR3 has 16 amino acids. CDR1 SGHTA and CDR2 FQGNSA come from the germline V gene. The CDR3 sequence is CASSLEGAGAHNEQFF. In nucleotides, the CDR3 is TGTGCCAGCAGCTTAGAAGGAGCGGGGGCCCACAATGAGCAGTTCTTC.

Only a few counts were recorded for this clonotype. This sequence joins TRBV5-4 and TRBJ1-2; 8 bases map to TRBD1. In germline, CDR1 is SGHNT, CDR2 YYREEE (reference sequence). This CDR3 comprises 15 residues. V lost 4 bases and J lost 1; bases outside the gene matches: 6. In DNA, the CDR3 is TGTGCCAGCAGCCTGGGACAGGTTATTAACTATGGCTACACCTTC. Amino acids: CASSLGQVINYGYTF. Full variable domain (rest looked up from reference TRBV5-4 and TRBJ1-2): ETGVTQSPTHLIKTRGQQVTLRCSSQSGHNTVSWYQQALGQGPQFIFQYYREEENGRGNFPPRFSGLQFPNYSSELNVNALELDDSALYLCASSLGQVINYGYTFGSGTRLTVV.

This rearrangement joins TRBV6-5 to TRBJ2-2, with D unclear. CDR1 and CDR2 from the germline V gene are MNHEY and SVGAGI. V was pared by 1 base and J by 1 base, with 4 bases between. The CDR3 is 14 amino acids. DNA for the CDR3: TGTGCCAGCAGTTACTTCGGGAACACCGGGGAGCTGTTTTTT. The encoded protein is CASSYFGNTGELFF.

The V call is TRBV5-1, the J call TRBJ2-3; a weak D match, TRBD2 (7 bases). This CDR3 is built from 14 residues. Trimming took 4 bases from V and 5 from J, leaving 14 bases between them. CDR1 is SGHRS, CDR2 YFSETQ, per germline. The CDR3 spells CASSRGGGQDTQYF. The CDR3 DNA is TGCGCCAGCAGCCGGGGCGGGGGACAAGATACGCAGTATTTT.

This chain's CDR3 is CASSTNRGTEAFF. In DNA form, the CDR3 reads TGTGCCAGCAGCACTAACAGGGGCACTGAAGCTTTCTTT. The chain is built from TRBV7-2 and TRBJ1-1; 7 positions match TRBD1. The ends lost 5 bases at V and 4 bases at J; junction bases unmatched: 4. The CDR3 is 13 residues long. Germline values: CDR1 SGHTA, CDR2 FQGNSA.

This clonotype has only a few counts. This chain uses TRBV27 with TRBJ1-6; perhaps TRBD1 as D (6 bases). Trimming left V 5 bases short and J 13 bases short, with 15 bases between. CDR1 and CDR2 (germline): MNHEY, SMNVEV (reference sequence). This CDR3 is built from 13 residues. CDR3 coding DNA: TGTGCCAGCAGTCTCAATACAGGGACGCCCCTCCACTTT. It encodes CASSLNTGTPLHF.

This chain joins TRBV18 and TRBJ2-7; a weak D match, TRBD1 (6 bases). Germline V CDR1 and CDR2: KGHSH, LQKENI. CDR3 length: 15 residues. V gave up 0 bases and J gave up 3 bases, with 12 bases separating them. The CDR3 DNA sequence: TGTGCCAGCTCACCACCGGGGGCCAAGGGCTACGAGCAGTACTTC. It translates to CASSPPGAKGYEQYF.

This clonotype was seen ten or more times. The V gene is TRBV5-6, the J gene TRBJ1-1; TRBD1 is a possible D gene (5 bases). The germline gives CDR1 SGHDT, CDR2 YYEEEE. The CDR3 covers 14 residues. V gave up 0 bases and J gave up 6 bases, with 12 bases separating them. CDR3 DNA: TGTGCCAGCAGCTTGGCCGCGGGGGTCGCTGAAGCTTTCTTT. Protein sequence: CASSLAAGVAEAFF.

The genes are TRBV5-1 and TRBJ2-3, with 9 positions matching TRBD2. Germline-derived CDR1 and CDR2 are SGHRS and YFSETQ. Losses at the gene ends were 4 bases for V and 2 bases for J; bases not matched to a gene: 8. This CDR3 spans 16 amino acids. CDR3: CASSKSGRQDTDTQYF. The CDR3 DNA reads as TGCGCCAGCAGCAAAAGCGGGAGGCAAGACACAGATACGCAGTATTTT.

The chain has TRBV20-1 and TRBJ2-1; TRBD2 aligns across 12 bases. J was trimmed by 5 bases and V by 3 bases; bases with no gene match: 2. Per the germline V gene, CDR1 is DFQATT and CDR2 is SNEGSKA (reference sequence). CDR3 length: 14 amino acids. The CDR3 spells CSARGLAGDNEQFF. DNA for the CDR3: TGCAGTGCTAGGGGACTAGCGGGCGACAATGAGCAGTTCTTC.

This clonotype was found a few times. The CDR3 nucleotides read TGCAGTGCTAGCGAATCCGGGACCGCCGGCTACACCTTC. The encoded protein is CSASESGTAGYTF. The chain carries TRBV20-1 and TRBJ1-2, with D possibly TRBD1 on 5 matching bases. V lost 3 bases to trimming and J lost 8 bases, with 16 bases between them. CDR1 DFQATT and CDR2 SNEGSKA come from the germline V gene (reference sequence). CDR3 length: 13 amino acids.

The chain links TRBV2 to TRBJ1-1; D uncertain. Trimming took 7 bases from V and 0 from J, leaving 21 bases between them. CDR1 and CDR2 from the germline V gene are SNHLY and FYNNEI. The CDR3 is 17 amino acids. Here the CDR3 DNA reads TGTGCCAGCATCCGAGGATTAGAAGGAGGCATGAACACTGAAGCTTTCTTT. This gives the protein CASIRGLEGGMNTEAFF.

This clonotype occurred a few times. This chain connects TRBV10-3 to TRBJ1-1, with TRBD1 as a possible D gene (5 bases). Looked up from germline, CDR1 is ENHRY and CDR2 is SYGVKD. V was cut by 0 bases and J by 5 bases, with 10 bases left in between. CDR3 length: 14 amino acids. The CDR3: CAISESGVGTEAFF. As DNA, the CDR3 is TGTGCCATCAGTGAGTCAGGGGTTGGGACTGAAGCTTTCTTT.

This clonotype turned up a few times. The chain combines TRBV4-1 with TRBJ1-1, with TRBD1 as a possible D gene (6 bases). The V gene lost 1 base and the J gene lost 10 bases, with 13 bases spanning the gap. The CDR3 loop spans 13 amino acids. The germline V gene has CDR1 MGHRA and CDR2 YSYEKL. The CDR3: CASSQVGGAGAFF. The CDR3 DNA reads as TGCGCCAGCAGCCAAGTGGGGGGGGCGGGAGCTTTCTTT.